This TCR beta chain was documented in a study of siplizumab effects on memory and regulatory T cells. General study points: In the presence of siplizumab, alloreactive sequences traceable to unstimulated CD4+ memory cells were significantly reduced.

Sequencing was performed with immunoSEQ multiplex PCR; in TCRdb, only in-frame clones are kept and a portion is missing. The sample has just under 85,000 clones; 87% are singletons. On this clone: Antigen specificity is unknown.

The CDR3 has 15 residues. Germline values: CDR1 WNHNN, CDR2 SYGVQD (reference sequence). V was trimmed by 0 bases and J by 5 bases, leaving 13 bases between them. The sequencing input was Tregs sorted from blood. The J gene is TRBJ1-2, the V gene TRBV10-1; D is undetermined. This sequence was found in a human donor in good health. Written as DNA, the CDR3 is TGCGCCAGCAGTGAGTCGAGGCATCTCCGTTATGGCTACACCTTC. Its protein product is CASSESRHLRYGYTF.